The clone carrying this T cell receptor (beta chain) was seen a single time. The sample belongs to a study of blood T cell repertoires in COVID-19. In the study overall: COVID-19 samples from acute and convalescent phases originated in the United States, Italy and Spain. T cells, B-cell-depleted T cells, or PBMCs provided the cDNA or gDNA that served as material.

The CDR3 loop spans 15 amino acids. The junction had 4 bases not matched to a gene; V was cut back by 3 bases and J by 1 base. Germline V gene lookup returns CDR1 SGHAT and CDR2 FQNNGV. Original processing notes: Scientists estimated how many nucleated cells there were by amplifying reference gene primers. The method was immunoSEQ multiplex PCR; TCRdb's version includes in-frame clones alone and lacks a portion of them. That table furnishes V, J and clone size, whereas the DNA furnished D and trimming. The sample consists of some 120,000 clones, roughly 86% of them appearing once. This receptor was identified in a human donor in a cohort sampled during active COVID-19. The sequenced sample consisted of peripheral blood. The chain has TRBV11-2 and TRBJ1-1; TRBD1 aligns across 8 bases. The CDR3 loop is CASSLVTGANTEAFF. The CDR3 DNA reads as TGTGCCAGCAGCTTGGTGACAGGGGCGAACACTGAAGCTTTCTTT.